This section outlines one TCR beta chain sequence together with its context. This record comes from a study of T cell repertoires in cytomegalovirus infection. Across the whole study: CMV infection together with matching HLA type was indicated by public TCR beta signatures.

TCRdb reprocessed the reads with MiXCR, giving one entry per CDR3 protein. Among around 530,000 distinct CDR3 sequences listed, more than 25% were seen once. V dropped 2 bases and J dropped 7 bases, with 9 bases sitting between them. Germline CDR1 reads SEHNR; CDR2 reads FQNEAQ (reference sequence). The CDR3 has 13 amino acids. The chain uses TRBV7-9 and TRBJ1-5; tentatively, D is TRBD1 (6 bases). Specimen: PBMCs. This clonotype originated in a human donor in good health (CMV status not recorded). Some clones in this sample may be carry-over from other donors' samples. CDR3 sequence (DNA): TGTGCCAGCAGCTTAAGAGGGGGACAGCCCCAGCATTTT. This translates into CASSLRGGQPQHF.